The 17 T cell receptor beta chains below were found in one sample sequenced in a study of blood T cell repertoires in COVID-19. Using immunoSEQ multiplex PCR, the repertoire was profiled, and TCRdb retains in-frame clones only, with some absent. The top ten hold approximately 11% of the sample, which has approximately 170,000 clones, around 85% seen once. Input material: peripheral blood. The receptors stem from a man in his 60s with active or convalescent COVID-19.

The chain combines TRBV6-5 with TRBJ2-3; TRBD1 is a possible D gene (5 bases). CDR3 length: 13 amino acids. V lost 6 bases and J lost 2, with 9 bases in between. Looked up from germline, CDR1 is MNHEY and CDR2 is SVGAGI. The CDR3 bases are TGTGCCAGCAGGAAGGGGCTCACAGATACGCAGTATTTT. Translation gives CASRKGLTDTQYF.

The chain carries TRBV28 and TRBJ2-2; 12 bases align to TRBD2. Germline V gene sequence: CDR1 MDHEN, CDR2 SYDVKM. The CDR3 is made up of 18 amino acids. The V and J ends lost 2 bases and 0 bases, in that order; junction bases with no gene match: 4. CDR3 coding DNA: TGTGCCAGCAGTTTACCGGGACTAGCGGGCCCGAACACCGGGGAGCTGTTTTTT. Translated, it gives CASSLPGLAGPNTGELFF. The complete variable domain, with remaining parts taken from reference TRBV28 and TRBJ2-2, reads DVKVTQSSRYLVKRTGEKVFLECVQDMDHENMFWYRQDPGLGLRLIYFSYDVKMKEKGDIPEGYSVSREKKERFSLILESASTNQTSMYLCASSLPGLAGPNTGELFFGEGSRLTVL.

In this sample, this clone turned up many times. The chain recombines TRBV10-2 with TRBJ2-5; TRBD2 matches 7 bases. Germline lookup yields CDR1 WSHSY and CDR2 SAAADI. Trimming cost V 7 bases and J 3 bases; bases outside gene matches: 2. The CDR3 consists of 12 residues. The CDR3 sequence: CASMTSKETQYF. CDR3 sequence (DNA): TGCGCCAGCATGACTAGCAAAGAGACCCAGTACTTC.

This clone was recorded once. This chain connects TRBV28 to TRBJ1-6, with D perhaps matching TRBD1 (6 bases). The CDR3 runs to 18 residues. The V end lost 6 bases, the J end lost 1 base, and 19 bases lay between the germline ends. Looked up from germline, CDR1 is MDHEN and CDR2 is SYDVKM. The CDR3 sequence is CASSPGQSLGSYNSPLHF. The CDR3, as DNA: TGTGCCAGCAGCCCTGGACAGTCATTAGGTTCCTATAATTCACCCCTCCACTTT.

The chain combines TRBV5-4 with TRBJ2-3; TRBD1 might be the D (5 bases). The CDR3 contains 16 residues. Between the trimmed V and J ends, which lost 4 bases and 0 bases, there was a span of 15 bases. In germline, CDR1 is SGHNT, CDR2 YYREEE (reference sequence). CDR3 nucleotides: TGTGCCAGCAGCCGGGTCGACAGTCCTAGCACAGATACGCAGTATTTT. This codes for CASSRVDSPSTDTQYF.

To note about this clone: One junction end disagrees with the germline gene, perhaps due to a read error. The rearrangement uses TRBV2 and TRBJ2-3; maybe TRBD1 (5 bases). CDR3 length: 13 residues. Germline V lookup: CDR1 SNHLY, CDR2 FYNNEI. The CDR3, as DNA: TGTGCCAGCATTGAAGGGGCCACAGATACGCAGTATTTT. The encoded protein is CASIEGATDTQYF.

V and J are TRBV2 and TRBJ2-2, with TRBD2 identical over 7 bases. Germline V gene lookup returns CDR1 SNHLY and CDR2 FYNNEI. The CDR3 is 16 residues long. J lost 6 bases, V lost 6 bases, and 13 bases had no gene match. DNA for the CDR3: TGTGCCAGCAGCCTAATAGGAGGGAGGGCGTCCGGGGAGCTGTTTTTT. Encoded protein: CASSLIGGRASGELFF.

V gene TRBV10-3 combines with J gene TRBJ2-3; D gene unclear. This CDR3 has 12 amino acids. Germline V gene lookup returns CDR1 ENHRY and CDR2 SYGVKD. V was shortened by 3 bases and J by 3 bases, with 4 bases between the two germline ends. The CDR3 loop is CAISDLTDTQYF. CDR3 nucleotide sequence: TGTGCCATCAGTGACTTAACAGATACGCAGTATTTT.

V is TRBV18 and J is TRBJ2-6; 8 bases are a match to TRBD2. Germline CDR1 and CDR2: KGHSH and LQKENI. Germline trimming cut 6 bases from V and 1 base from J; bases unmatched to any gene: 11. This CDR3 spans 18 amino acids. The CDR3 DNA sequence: TGTGCCAGCTCCGGAGCGGGAGAGTTAACTTCTGGGGCCAACGTCCTGACTTTC. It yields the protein CASSGAGELTSGANVLTF.

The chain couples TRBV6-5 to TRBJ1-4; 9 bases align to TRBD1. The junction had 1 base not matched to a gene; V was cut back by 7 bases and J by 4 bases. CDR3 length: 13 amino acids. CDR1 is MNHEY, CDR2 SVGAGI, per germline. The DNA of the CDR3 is TGTGCCAGCACGGGACAGGGTAATGAAAAACTGTTTTTT. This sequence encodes CASTGQGNEKLFF.

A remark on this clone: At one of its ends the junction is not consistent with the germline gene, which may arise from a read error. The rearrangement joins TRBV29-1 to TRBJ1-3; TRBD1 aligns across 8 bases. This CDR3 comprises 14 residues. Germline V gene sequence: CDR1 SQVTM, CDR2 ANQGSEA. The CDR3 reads CSVRQGSSGSTIYF. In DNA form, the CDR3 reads TGCAGCGTGAGACAGGGGAGCTCTGGAAGCACCATATATTTT.

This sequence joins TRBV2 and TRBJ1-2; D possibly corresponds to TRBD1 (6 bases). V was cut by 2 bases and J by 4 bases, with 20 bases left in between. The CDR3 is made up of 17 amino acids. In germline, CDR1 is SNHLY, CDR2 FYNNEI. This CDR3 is CASSESSYRAAIYGYTF. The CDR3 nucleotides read TGTGCCAGCAGTGAATCGTCTTACAGGGCCGCGATCTATGGCTACACCTTC.

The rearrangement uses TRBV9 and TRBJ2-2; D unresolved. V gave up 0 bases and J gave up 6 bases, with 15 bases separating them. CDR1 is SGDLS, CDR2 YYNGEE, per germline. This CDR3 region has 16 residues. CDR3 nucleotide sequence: TGTGCCAGCAGCGTAGCTTCCGGGTTGCTATCCGGGGAGCTGTTTTTT. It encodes CASSVASGLLSGELFF.

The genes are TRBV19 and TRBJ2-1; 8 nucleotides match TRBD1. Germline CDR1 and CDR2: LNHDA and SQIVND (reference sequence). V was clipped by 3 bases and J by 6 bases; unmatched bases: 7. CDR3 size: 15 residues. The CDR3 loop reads CASSIRDRRGNEQFF. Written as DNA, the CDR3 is TGTGCCAGTAGTATCCGGGACAGGCGGGGCAATGAGCAGTTCTTC.

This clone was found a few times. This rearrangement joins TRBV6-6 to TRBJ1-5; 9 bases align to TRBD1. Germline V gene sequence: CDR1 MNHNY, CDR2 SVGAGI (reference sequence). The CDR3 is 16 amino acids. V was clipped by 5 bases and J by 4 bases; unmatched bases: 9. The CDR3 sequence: CASSVPGQGANQPQHF. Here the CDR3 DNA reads TGTGCCAGCAGTGTACCGGGACAGGGAGCTAATCAGCCCCAGCATTTT.

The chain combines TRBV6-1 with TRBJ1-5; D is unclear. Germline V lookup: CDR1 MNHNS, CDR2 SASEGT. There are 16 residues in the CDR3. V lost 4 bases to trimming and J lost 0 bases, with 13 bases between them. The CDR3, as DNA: TGTGCCAGCAGTGGCCCCGGGAGATATAGCAATCAGCCCCAGCATTTT. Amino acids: CASSGPGRYSNQPQHF.

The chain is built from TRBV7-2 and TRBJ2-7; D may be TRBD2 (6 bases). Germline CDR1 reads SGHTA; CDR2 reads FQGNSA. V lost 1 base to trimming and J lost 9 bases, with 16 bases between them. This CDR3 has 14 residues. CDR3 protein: CASSLGRDRGWQYF. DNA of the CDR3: TGTGCCAGCAGCTTAGGGCGGGATCGGGGGTGGCAGTACTTC.